Listed here are 26 T cell receptor beta chains from one sample, sequenced in a study of blood T cells in healthy people across ages. Primed by a sample-barcoded 5' primer and a J-beta primer mix, a second PCR proceeded for about 7 to 11 cycles. TCRdb fed the 5' RACE reads into MiXCR, producing one record per CDR3 protein. The data hold hundreds of thousands of distinct CDR3 sequences, with 45% to 70% observed a single time. Specimen: blood. The receptors shown here come from a man between 40 and 49 years old in good health.

This clonotype was detected only a few times. The CDR3 protein is CASSPYYRDRSDYGYTF. CDR3 nucleotides: TGTGCCAGCAGTCCCTACTATAGGGACAGGTCTGACTATGGCTACACCTTC. The rearrangement uses TRBV27 and TRBJ1-2; 8 bases map to TRBD1. Germline V gene data show CDR1 as MNHEY and CDR2 as SMNVEV (reference sequence). The CDR3 has 17 amino acids. Losses at the gene ends were 5 bases for V and 3 bases for J; bases not matched to a gene: 14.

The V gene is TRBV5-1, the J gene TRBJ2-1; 10 bases align to TRBD1. The CDR3 runs to 15 residues. The V and J ends lost 2 bases and 6 bases, in that order; junction bases with no gene match: 5. From germline, CDR1 is SGHRS and CDR2 YFSETQ. CDR3 in amino acids: CASSLERTGGNEQFF. DNA of the CDR3: TGCGCCAGCAGCTTAGAAAGGACAGGGGGCAATGAGCAGTTCTTC. The entire variable domain, with the rest obtained from reference TRBV5-1 and TRBJ2-1, is as follows: KAGVTQTPRYLIKTRGQQVTLSCSPISGHRSVSWYQQTPGQGLQFLFEYFSETQRNKGNFPGRFSGRQFSNSRSEMNVSTLELGDSALYLCASSLERTGGNEQFFGPGTRLTVL.

The chain links TRBV6-6 to TRBJ1-5; D may be TRBD1 (5 bases). From germline, CDR1 is MNHNY and CDR2 SVGAGI (reference sequence). This CDR3 contains 16 residues. The V and J ends lost 2 bases and 2 bases respectively, with 13 bases between them. The CDR3 coding sequence is TGTGCCAGCAGTTACACAGCCCAGGGTGGCAATCAGCCCCAGCATTTT. This sequence encodes CASSYTAQGGNQPQHF.

The V and J genes are TRBV4-2 and TRBJ1-2, with TRBD1 matching 9 bases. The CDR3 consists of 14 residues. The germline gives CDR1 LGHNA, CDR2 YNFKEQ. The V segment lost 0 bases and the J segment 4 bases; nucleotides outside the gene matches: 0. CDR3 amino acids: CASSQEDRGYGYTF. DNA for the CDR3: TGTGCCAGCAGCCAAGAGGACAGGGGCTATGGCTACACCTTC.

This clonotype was seen just once. As DNA, the CDR3 is TGTGCCAGCAGCCACCGACTACCTGGACCACAATTAGTTATAGAGACCCAGTACTTC. Residues: CASSHRLPGPQLVIETQYF. V is TRBV14 and J is TRBJ2-5; perhaps TRBD2 as D (5 bases). The CDR3 contains 19 residues. The germline CDR1 and CDR2 sequences are SGHDN and FVKESK. V was clipped by 3 bases and J by 4 bases, with 27 bases between them.

The rearrangement uses TRBV5-6 and TRBJ1-2; no clear D gene. The CDR3 extends over 16 amino acids. Trimming left V 5 bases short and J 0 bases short, with 17 bases between. The germline V gene has CDR1 SGHDT and CDR2 YYEEEE. For the CDR3, the DNA is TGTGCCAGCAGGATTGGACCCACAAAAACTAACTATGGCTACACCTTC. As protein: CASRIGPTKTNYGYTF.

The CDR3 is CASSQGGENIQYF. The DNA of the CDR3 is TGCGCCAGCAGCCAAGGAGGGGAAAACATTCAGTACTTC. The chain carries TRBV4-3 and TRBJ2-4; tentatively, D is TRBD1 or TRBD2 (5 bases each). The germline CDR1 and CDR2 sequences are LGHNA and YSLEER. The CDR3 is 13 residues long. V lost 1 base, J lost 5 bases, and 6 bases lay in between.

This clonotype was seen just once. CDR3 in amino acids: CASSVEREETQYF. The CDR3 coding sequence is TGTGCCAGCAGCGTAGAGCGAGAAGAGACCCAGTACTTC. V usage is TRBV9 and J usage is TRBJ2-5, with D unclear. V was pared by 0 bases and J by 3 bases, with 6 bases between. The CDR3 is 13 amino acids. Germline loops: CDR1 SGDLS, CDR2 YYNGEE.

The rearrangement links TRBV12-3 or TRBV12-4 to TRBJ1-6, with TRBD1 matching 8 bases. The CDR3 is made up of 14 amino acids. V shed 9 bases and J 5 bases; nucleotides not matched to a gene: 6. The CDR3 coding sequence is TGTGCCAGGAAACGGACAGGGAATAATTCACCCCTCCACTTT. Amino acids: CARKRTGNNSPLHF.

The chain joins TRBV11-2 to TRBJ2-3; D is tentatively TRBD1 or TRBD2 (5 bases each). Looked up from germline, CDR1 is SGHAT and CDR2 is FQNNGV. The CDR3 spans 19 residues. V lost 3 bases to trimming and J lost 0 bases, with 22 bases between them. CDR3 in DNA: TGTGCCAGCAGCTTTAAACGGGACGGAAAGCTATCGAGCACAGATACGCAGTATTTT. Protein sequence: CASSFKRDGKLSSTDTQYF.

The J gene is TRBJ2-1, the V gene TRBV7-2, with TRBD2 matching over 9 bases. This CDR3 contains 15 residues. Per germline, CDR1 SGHTA and CDR2 FQGNSA. J gave up 2 bases and V 5 bases, and 4 bases lay outside the gene matches. The chain's CDR3 is CASSRRTSAYNEQFF. CDR3 nucleotide sequence: TGTGCCAGCAGCCGCCGGACTAGCGCCTACAATGAGCAGTTCTTC.

This clonotype was seen a handful of times. The chain is built from TRBV6-6 and TRBJ2-5; D may be TRBD2 (5 bases). The CDR3 extends over 14 amino acids. The germline V gene has CDR1 MNHNY and CDR2 SVGAGI (reference sequence). The V and J ends lost 8 bases and 10 bases respectively, with 23 bases between them. The CDR3 loop reads CASAPTIEGGIQYF. The CDR3 DNA reads as TGTGCCAGCGCTCCTACCATTGAGGGTGGCATCCAGTACTTC.

Note on this clonotype: Just one base apart from a much larger clone, this may be a read error. J is TRBJ1-4 and V is TRBV7-9; 10 nucleotides align to TRBD1. The CDR3 is made up of 15 amino acids. Germline V gene lookup returns CDR1 SEHNR and CDR2 FQNEAQ (reference sequence). The CDR3 DNA follows: TGTGCCAGCAGCTTTTCACGGACAGGGGGTGAAAGACTGTTTTTT. The encoded protein is CASSFSRTGGERLFF.

The chain recombines TRBV15 with TRBJ1-2; no clear D. From germline, CDR1 is LNHNV and CDR2 YYDKDF (reference sequence). The CDR3 runs 15 residues. V lost 0 bases, J lost 8 bases, and 16 bases lay in between. In DNA form, the CDR3 reads TGTGCCACCAGCAGAGATAGTAGGCTCCAGCACGGCTACACCTTC. Its translation: CATSRDSRLQHGYTF. The full variable domain, its missing parts supplied by reference TRBV15 and TRBJ1-2, is DAMVIQNPRYQVTQFGKPVTLSCSQTLNHNVMYWYQQKSSQAPKLLFHYYDKDFNNEADTPDNFQSRRPNTSFCFLDIRSPGLGDTAMYLCATSRDSRLQHGYTFGSGTRLTVV.

The chain combines TRBV4-2 with TRBJ2-1; possible D gene TRBD1, 6 bases. Germline V gene data show CDR1 as LGHNA and CDR2 as YNFKEQ. CDR3 length: 15 residues. The ends were cut back, 0 bases at V and 2 bases at J, with 8 bases in the middle. The CDR3 here is CASSQDRDTYNEQFF. The CDR3 DNA reads as TGTGCCAGCAGCCAAGACAGGGACACCTACAATGAGCAGTTCTTC.

This chain links TRBV9 with TRBJ2-5, with D hard to call. Germline CDR1 reads SGDLS; CDR2 reads YYNGEE. This CDR3 spans 15 amino acids. The V gene lost 0 bases and the J gene lost 5 bases, with 14 bases spanning the gap. The CDR3: CASSVVTGREETQYF. CDR3 nucleotides: TGTGCCAGCAGCGTAGTTACCGGGCGTGAGGAGACCCAGTACTTC.

The genes are TRBV5-1 and TRBJ2-5; D might be TRBD1 (7 bases). Germline CDR1 and CDR2: SGHRS and YFSETQ. CDR3 size: 18 residues. The germline V and J ends were trimmed by 1 base and 5 bases, with 24 bases remaining between them. In DNA, the CDR3 is TGCGCCAGCAGCTTGACGTATAACACAGGGGACTCGGGGGAGACCCAGTACTTC. It encodes CASSLTYNTGDSGETQYF.

V usage is TRBV25-1 and J usage is TRBJ2-1; D is possibly TRBD1 (5 bases). CDR1 and CDR2 from the germline V gene are MGHDK and SYGVNS. This CDR3 region has 12 residues. V was shortened by 2 bases and J by 10 bases, with 9 bases between the two germline ends. CDR3 sequence: CASSEQGPEQFF. The CDR3 bases are TGTGCCAGCAGTGAACAGGGTCCGGAGCAGTTCTTC.

This clonotype has only a few counts. The chain recombines TRBV7-2 with TRBJ2-5; tentatively, D is TRBD1 (6 bases). The V gene lost 5 bases and the J gene lost 5 bases, with 15 bases spanning the gap. CDR3 length equals 14 residues. The germline V gene encodes CDR1 SGHTA and CDR2 FQGNSA. This CDR3 is CASSRDMRAETQYF. CDR3 sequence (DNA): TGTGCCAGCAGCCGGGACATGCGCGCGGAGACCCAGTACTTC.

This chain connects TRBV20-1 to TRBJ2-7, with 8 nucleotides matching TRBD1. This CDR3 has 14 residues. V trimming: 3 bases; J trimming: 6 bases; junction bases outside the gene matches: 10. In germline, CDR1 is DFQATT, CDR2 SNEGSKA (reference sequence). CDR3 nucleotides: TGCAGTGCTAGCCCCTGGCAGGGGGCGCGCGAGCAGTACTTC. This translates into CSASPWQGAREQYF.

This chain links TRBV20-1 with TRBJ2-1, with TRBD2 as a possible D gene (6 bases). The CDR3 length is 15 residues. V lost 0 bases, J lost 2 bases, and 11 bases lay in between. The germline V gene encodes CDR1 DFQATT and CDR2 SNEGSKA (reference sequence). CDR3 protein: CSARERGATYNEQFF. The CDR3 bases are TGCAGTGCTAGAGAACGCGGGGCGACCTACAATGAGCAGTTCTTC.

The chain is built from TRBV7-3 and TRBJ2-6, with D hard to call. Germline loops: CDR1 SGHTA, CDR2 FQGTGA. The V end was cut by 0 bases, the J end by 12 bases, with 9 bases between. The CDR3 spans 13 residues. CDR3 loop: CASSLTGEGVLTF. The CDR3 nucleotides read TGTGCCAGCAGCTTAACTGGGGAAGGCGTCCTGACTTTC.

This clonotype was picked up a small number of times. V gene TRBV4-3 combines with J gene TRBJ2-7; TRBD1 or TRBD2 may be the D gene (5 bases each). Germline V gives CDR1 LGHNA, CDR2 YSLEER. CDR3 length: 15 residues. The V and J ends lost 1 base and 5 bases respectively, with 15 bases between them. Here the CDR3 DNA reads TGCGCCAGCAGCCAAGGAGTAGGGACCTTCAACGAGCAGTACTTC. This gives the protein CASSQGVGTFNEQYF.

V gene TRBV20-1 combines with J gene TRBJ2-3; 13 bases line up with TRBD2. V was pared by 2 bases and J by 4 bases, with 18 bases of the junction left unmatched. This CDR3 spans 20 amino acids. The germline CDR1 and CDR2 sequences are DFQATT and SNEGSKA (reference sequence). In DNA form, the CDR3 reads TGCAGTGCTAGACGGGGTTTATCTCAGGGGACTAGCGGGACGTCAGATACGCAGTATTTT. Its translation is CSARRGLSQGTSGTSDTQYF.

V and J are TRBV9 and TRBJ2-7; no clear D. CDR3 length: 14 amino acids. Germline V gives CDR1 SGDLS, CDR2 YYNGEE. Between the trimmed V and J ends, which lost 2 bases and 6 bases, there was a span of 15 bases. CDR3 in amino acids: CASSVSRARGEQYF. CDR3 nucleotide sequence: TGTGCCAGCAGCGTGTCGAGAGCCAGAGGCGAGCAGTACTTC.

The rearrangement joins TRBV4-2 to TRBJ2-1; D call uncertain. The V end lost 5 bases, the J end lost 4 bases, and 12 bases lay between the germline ends. Germline V gene data show CDR1 as LGHNA and CDR2 as YNFKEQ. The length of the CDR3 is 14 residues. CDR3 in DNA: TGTGCCAGCAGCTACCTACTCGCTTACAATGAGCAGTTCTTC. Translation gives CASSYLLAYNEQFF.